This section outlines one TCR beta chain sequence together with its context. This CDR3 has 15 residues. Germline V lookup: CDR1 MDHEN, CDR2 SYDVKM. J was trimmed by 8 bases and V by 2 bases; bases with no gene match: 7. The entry originates in a study of sequential checkpoint blockade in melanoma. As for the study in general: Both treatment sequences were followed by maintenance nivolumab.

Here immunoSEQ multiplex PCR was the method, and the copy in TCRdb shows in-frame clones only, minus some. Here the sample spans 15,000 to 25,000 clones, approximately 85% being singletons. The treatment was: randomized to nivolumab then ipilimumab (arm A) or the reverse (arm B). This TCR derives from a human donor with melanoma. This chain uses TRBV28 with TRBJ1-4; 8 nucleotides agree with TRBD1. Sequencing was performed on CD8+ T cells sorted from blood (inferred from file names), taken from a patient given nivolumab and ipilimumab in sequence. CDR3 DNA: TGTGCCAGCAGTTTAACTCCAGGGGGCCGGGAAAAACTGTTTTTT. Translating gives CASSLTPGGREKLFF.